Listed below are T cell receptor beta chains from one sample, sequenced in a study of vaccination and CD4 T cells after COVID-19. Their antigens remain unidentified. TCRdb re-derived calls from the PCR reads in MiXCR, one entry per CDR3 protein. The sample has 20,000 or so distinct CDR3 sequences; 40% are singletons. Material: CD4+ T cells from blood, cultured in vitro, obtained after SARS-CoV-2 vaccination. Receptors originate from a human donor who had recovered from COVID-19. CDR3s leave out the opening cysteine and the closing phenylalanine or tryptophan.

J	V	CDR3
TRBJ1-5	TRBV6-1	ASRADRAGNQPQH
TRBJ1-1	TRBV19	ASRYRDSQDTEAF
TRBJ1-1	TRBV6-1	ASLRDPGGAEAF
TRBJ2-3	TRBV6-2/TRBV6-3	ASRSSGGADTQY
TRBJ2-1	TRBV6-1	ASIMTSGSVRGQF
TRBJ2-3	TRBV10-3	AVTPGTSTDTQY
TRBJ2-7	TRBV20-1	SARDTLGISPYEQY
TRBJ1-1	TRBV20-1	SARDFGDTEAF
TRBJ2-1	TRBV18	ASSPGLDEQF
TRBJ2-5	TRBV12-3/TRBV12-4	ASSLERGSQETQY
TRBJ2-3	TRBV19	ASSNPGLVADTQY
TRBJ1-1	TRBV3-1	ASSPRGITEAF
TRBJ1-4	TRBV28	ASSSGALVEANEKLF
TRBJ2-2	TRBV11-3	ASSSGTGPTGELF
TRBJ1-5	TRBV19	ATSGQLNQPQH
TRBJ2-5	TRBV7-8	ASSPNPTGSPETQY
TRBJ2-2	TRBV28	ASSRLVTGELF
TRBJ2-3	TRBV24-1	ATKGKVSTDTQY
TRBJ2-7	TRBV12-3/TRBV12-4	ASSFGLLYEQY
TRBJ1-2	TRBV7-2	ASSRGQGARYGYT
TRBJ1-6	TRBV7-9	ASSLEGQNNSPLH
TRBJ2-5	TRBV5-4	ASSLAYREETQY
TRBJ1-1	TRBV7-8	ASSLVGQYTEAF
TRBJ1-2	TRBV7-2	ASSPGAGGQNYGYT
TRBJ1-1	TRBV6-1	ASSEQGVVTEAF
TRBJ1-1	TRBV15	ATSRRVGRMGTEAF
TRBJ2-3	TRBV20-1	SAKRPGLVTDTQY
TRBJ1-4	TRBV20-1	SAREMVSGAHLNEKLF
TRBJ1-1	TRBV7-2	ASSVDRVQTEAF
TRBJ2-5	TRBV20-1	SASTFGWDRVGETQY
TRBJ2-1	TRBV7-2	ASSLAKLAGYYNEQF
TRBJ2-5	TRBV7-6	ASSGGLKETQY
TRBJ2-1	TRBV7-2	ASSFLAGEYNEQF